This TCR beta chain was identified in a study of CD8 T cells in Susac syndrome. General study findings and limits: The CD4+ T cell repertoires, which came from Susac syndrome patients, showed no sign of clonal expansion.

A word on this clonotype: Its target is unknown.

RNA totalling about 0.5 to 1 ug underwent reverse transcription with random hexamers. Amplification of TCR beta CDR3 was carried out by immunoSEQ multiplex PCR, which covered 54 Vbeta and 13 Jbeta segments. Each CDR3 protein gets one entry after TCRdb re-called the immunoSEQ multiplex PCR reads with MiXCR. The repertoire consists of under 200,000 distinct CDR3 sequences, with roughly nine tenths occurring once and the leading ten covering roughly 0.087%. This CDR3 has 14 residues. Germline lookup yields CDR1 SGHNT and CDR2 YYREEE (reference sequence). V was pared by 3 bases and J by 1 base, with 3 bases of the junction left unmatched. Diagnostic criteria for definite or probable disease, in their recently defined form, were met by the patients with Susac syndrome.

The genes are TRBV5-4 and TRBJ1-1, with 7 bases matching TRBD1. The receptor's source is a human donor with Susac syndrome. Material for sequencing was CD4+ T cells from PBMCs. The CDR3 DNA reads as TGTGCCAGCAGCTGGGGACAGAGGAACACTGAAGCTTTCTTT. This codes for CASSWGQRNTEAFF.